This note documents a single T cell receptor beta chain sequence. The protocol was immunoSEQ multiplex PCR, while the TCRdb copy is restricted to in-frame clones and leaves out a portion. The sample lists about 160,000 clones, about 90% seen once, with around 0.98% in the top ten. The data were obtained in a study of T cell responses to AZD1222 COVID-19 vaccine. This TCR was recovered from an adult who received the AZD1222 COVID-19 vaccine. This sample comprised peripheral blood, obtained 28 days after the second AZD1222 dose.

The CDR3 region has the DNA TGTGCCAGCAGCTTAGGAGAGTCCGGCTACACCTTC. It encodes CASSLGESGYTF. The V and J genes are TRBV7-8 and TRBJ1-2; D is undetermined. The CDR3 consists of 12 residues. Per the germline V gene, CDR1 is SGHVS and CDR2 is FQNEAQ. V dropped 1 base and J dropped 8 bases, with 8 bases sitting between them.